Many counts were recorded for the clone carrying this TCR beta chain. TCR alpha and beta CDR3 regions were amplified from RNA using iRepertoire nested multiplex PCR. One entry per CDR3 protein results from TCRdb running MiXCR on the multiplex PCR reads. The table lists about 210,000 distinct CDR3 sequences, roughly 32% of them singletons, with 20% to 25% in the top ten. Germline CDR1 and CDR2: MDHEN and SYDVKM. The CDR3 is 15 amino acids. V was clipped by 4 bases and J by 0 bases, with 11 bases between them. These data belong to a study of glioma-infiltrating T cells. What was sequenced was glioma tissue, nonneoplastic brain tissue, or PBMCs (not recorded which). The receptor comes from a human donor with low-grade glioma or glioblastoma, undergoing nonglioma brain surgery, or in good health (not recorded which). J is TRBJ2-3 and V is TRBV28; tentatively, D is TRBD1 (5 bases). This CDR3 reads CASSYDRPSTDTQYF. The CDR3, as DNA: TGTGCCAGCAGTTACGACAGACCTAGCACAGATACGCAGTATTTT. The full variable domain, in which reference TRBV28 and TRBJ2-3 provide the parts outside the CDR3, is DVKVTQSSRYLVKRTGEKVFLECVQDMDHENMFWYRQDPGLGLRLIYFSYDVKMKEKGDIPEGYSVSREKKERFSLILESASTNQTSMYLCASSYDRPSTDTQYFGPGTRLTVL.